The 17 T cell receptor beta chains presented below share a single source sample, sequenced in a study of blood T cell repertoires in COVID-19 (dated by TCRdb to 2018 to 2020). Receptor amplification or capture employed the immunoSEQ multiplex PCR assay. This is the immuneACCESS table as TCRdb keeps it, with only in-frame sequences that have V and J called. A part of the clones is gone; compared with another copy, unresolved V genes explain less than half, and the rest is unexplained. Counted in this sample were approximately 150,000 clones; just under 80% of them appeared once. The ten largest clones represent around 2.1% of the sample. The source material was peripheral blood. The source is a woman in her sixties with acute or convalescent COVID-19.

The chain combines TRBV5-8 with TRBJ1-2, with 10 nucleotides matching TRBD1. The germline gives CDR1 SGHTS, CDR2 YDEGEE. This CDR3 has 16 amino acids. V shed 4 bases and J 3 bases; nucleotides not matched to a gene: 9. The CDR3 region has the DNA TGTGCCAGCAGCCTGGGGGGGACAGGGGACCACTATGGCTACACCTTC. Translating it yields CASSLGGTGDHYGYTF.

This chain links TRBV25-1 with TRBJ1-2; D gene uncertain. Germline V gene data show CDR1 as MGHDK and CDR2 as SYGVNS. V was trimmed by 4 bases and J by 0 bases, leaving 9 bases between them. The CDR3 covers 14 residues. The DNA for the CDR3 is TGTGCCAGCAGTGCGACCGGAGCTAACTATGGCTACACCTTC. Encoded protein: CASSATGANYGYTF.

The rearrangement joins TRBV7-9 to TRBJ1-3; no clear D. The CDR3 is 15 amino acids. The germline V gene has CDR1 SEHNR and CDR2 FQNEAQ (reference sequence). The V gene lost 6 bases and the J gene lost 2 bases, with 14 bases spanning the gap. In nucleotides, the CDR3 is TGTGCCAGCAGACCGATGAGAAAAACTGGAAACACCATATATTTT. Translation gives CASRPMRKTGNTIYF.

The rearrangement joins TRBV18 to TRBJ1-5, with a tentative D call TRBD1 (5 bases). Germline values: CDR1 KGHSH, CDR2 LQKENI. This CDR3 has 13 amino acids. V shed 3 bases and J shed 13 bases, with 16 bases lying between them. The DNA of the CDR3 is TGTGCCAGCTCACCGGGCTTGCAGGGTCTTCAGCATTTT. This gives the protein CASSPGLQGLQHF.

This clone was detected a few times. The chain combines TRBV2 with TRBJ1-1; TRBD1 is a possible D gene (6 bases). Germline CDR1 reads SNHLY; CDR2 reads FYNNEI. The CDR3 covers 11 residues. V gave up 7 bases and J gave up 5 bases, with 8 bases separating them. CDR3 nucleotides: TGTGCCAGCACCACAGGGACTGAAGCTTTCTTT. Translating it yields CASTTGTEAFF.

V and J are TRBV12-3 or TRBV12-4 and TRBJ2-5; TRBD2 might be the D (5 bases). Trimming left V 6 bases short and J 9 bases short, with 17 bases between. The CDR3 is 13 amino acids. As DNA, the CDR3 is TGTGCCAGCAGCCCCGGACTCATTGCGTCCCAGTACTTC. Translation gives CASSPGLIASQYF.

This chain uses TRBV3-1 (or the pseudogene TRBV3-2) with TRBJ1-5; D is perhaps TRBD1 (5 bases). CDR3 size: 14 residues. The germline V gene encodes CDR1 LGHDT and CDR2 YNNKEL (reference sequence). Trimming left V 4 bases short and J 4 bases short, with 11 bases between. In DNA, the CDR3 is TGTGCCAGCAGCCGAAGTGGGGGGAATCAGCCCCAGCATTTT. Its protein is CASSRSGGNQPQHF.

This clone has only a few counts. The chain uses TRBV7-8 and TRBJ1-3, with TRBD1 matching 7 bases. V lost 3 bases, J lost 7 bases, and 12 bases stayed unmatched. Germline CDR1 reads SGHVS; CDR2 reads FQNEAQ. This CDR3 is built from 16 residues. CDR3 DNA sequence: TGTGCCAGCAGCTTCGCCACTACAGGGGCGAGGAACACCATATATTTT. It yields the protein CASSFATTGARNTIYF.

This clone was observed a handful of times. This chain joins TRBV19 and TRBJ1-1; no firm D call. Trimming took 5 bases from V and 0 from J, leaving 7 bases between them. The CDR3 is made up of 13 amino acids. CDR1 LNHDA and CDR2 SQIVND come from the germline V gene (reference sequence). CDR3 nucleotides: TGTGCCAGTAGTTTCGTCCTGAACACTGAAGCTTTCTTT. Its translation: CASSFVLNTEAFF.

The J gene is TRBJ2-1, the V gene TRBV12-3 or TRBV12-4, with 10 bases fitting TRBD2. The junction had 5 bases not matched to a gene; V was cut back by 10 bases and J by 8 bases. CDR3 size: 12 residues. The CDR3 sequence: CATSGRAYEQFF. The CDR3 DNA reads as TGTGCCACCAGCGGGAGGGCCTATGAGCAGTTCTTC.

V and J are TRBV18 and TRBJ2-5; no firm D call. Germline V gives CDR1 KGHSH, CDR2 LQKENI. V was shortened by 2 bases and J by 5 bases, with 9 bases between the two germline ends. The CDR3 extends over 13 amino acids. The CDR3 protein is CASSPNSPETQYF. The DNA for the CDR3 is TGTGCCAGCTCACCAAATTCTCCCGAGACCCAGTACTTC.

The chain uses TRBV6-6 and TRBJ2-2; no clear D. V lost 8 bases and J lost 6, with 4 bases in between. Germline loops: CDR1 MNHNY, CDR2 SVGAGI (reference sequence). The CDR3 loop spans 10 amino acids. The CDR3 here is CASYSGELFF. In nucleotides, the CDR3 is TGTGCCAGCTATTCCGGGGAGCTGTTTTTT.

The CDR3 region is CATQAGTYNEQFF. CDR3 nucleotide sequence: TGTGCCACTCAGGCGGGAACTTACAATGAGCAGTTCTTC. The rearrangement joins TRBV19 to TRBJ2-1, with D possibly TRBD2 on 6 matching bases. Germline V gives CDR1 LNHDA, CDR2 SQIVND (reference sequence). Trimming stripped 10 bases from V and 4 bases from J, with 14 bases between. The CDR3 sequence is 13 residues long.

The CDR3: CASSQYRQYSNQPQHF. DNA of the CDR3: TGCGCCAGCAGTCAGTACCGACAGTATAGCAATCAGCCCCAGCATTTT. The chain recombines TRBV23-1 with TRBJ1-5; D is perhaps TRBD1 (5 bases). TRBV23-1 is flagged as an ORF with uncertain function. The CDR3 is made up of 16 amino acids. Trimming stripped 3 bases from V and 0 bases from J, with 12 bases between.

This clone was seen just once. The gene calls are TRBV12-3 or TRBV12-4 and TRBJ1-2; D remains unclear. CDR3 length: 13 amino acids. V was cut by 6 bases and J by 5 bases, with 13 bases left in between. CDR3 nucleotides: TGTGCCAGCAGCCAGACGGAGTTTTATGGCTACACCTTC. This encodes CASSQTEFYGYTF.

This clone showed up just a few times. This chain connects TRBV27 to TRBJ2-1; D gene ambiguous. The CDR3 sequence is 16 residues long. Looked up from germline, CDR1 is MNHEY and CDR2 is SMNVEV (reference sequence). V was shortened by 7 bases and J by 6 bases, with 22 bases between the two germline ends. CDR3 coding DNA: TGTGCCAGCAAAAGGTTAGAGACCAGACAAGGCAATGAGCAGTTCTTC. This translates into CASKRLETRQGNEQFF.

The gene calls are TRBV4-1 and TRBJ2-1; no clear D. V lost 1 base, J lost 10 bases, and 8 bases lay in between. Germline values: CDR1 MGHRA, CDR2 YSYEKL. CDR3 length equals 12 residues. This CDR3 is CASSQAQNEQFF. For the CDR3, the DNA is TGCGCCAGCAGCCAAGCACAAAACGAGCAGTTCTTC.